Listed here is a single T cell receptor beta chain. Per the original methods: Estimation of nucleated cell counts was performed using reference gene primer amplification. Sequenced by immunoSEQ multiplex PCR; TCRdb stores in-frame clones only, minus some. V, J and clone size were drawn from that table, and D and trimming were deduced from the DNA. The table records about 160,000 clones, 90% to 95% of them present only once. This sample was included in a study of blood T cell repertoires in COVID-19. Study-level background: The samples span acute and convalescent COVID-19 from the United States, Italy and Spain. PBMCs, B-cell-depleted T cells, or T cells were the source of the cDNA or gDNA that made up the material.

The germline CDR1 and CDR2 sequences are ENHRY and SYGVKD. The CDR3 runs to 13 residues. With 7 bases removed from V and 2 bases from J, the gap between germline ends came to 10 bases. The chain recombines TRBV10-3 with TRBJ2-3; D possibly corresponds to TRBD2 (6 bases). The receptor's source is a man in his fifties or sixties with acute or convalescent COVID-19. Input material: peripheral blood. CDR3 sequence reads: CAINAGPTDTQYF. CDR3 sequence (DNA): TGTGCCATCAACGCGGGGCCCACAGATACGCAGTATTTT.